This T cell receptor beta chain was found in a study of Ad26.COV2.S vaccination and SARS-CoV-2 variants. Overall study context: Once, or twice with 56 days between doses, Ad26.COV2.S was given intramuscularly.

Stated treatment: roughly 19 received Ad26.COV2.S at low or high dose, single or two shots; about 5 received placebo; per-sample allocation not given. Specimen acquisition occurred on day 63 following the initial vaccine or placebo injection. A Boston adult aged 18-55 years was the donor. Of note for this clone: The same CDR3 arises from other DNA sequences in this sample as well.

TCRdb keeps only in-frame clones here, not all; method: immunoSEQ multiplex PCR. The sample yields about 680,000 clones, about 89% seen once. Germline values: CDR1 SGHDT, CDR2 YYEEEE. V was clipped by 1 base and J by 4 bases, with 9 bases between them. The CDR3 is made up of 14 amino acids. The rearrangement joins TRBV5-6 to TRBJ1-5, with D possibly being TRBD1 (6 bases). The material sequenced was peripheral blood, taken in a trial of Ad26.COV2.S vaccine versus placebo. This TCR was recovered from a person aged 18-65 years who received the Ad26.COV2.S COVID-19 vaccine or a placebo. DNA for the CDR3: TGTGCCAGCAGCTTGTTAAGGGGGAATCAGCCCCAGCATTTT. It encodes CASSLLRGNQPQHF.